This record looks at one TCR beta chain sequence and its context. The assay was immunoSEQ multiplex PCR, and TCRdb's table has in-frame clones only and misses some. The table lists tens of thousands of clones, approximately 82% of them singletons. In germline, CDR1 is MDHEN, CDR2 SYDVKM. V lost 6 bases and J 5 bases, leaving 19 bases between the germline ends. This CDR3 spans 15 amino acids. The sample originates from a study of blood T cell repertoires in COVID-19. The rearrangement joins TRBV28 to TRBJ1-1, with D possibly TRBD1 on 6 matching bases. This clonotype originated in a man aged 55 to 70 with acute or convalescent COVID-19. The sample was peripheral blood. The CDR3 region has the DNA TGTGCCAGCAGCCTAGGAGGGGGGGGCCGAACTGAAGCTTTCTTT. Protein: CASSLGGGGRTEAFF. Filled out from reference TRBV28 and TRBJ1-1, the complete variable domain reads DVKVTQSSRYLVKRTGEKVFLECVQDMDHENMFWYRQDPGLGLRLIYFSYDVKMKEKGDIPEGYSVSREKKERFSLILESASTNQTSMYLCASSLGGGGRTEAFFGQGTRLTVV.